The sequence of this TCR beta chain was determined in a study of technical replicates of blood from a handful of donors. TCRdb keeps only in-frame clones here, not all; method: immunoSEQ multiplex PCR. In the table there are 45,000 to 60,000 clones, 91% of which are singletons. Looked up from germline, CDR1 is SGHAT and CDR2 is FQNNGV. The CDR3 is 15 amino acids. Trimming cost V 4 bases and J 2 bases; bases outside gene matches: 5. Sequences were obtained from PBMCs. V gene TRBV11-2 combines with J gene TRBJ2-7; 10 bases match TRBD1. The TCR originated in a human donor in good health. Some clones in this sample may be carry-over from other donors' samples. The CDR3 here is CASSSPGQGTYEQYF. CDR3 sequence (DNA): TGTGCCAGCAGCTCCCCGGGACAGGGGACCTACGAGCAGTACTTC. Full variable domain (rest looked up from reference TRBV11-2 and TRBJ2-7): EAGVAQSPRYKIIEKRQSVAFWCNPISGHATLYWYQQILGQGPKLLIQFQNNGVVDDSQLPKDRFSAERLKGVDSTLKIQPAKLEDSAVYLCASSSPGQGTYEQYFGPGTRLTVT.